Sequencing of this T cell receptor (beta chain) was carried out in a study of T-cell memory formation after mild COVID-19 (dated by TCRdb to 2020 to 2023). Looking at the study overall: Most TCR sequence clusters were specific to one of the two donors. Longitudinal TCRalpha and TCRbeta repertoire sequencing tracked T-cell clones expanding and contracting after mild COVID-19 in a couple of donors. The cohort comprised two young, previously healthy adult volunteers, one female and one male.

Instrument used: Illumina NovaSeq 6000. Using 5'RACE with constant-segment primers, TCRalpha and TCRbeta cDNA libraries were constructed, with sample barcodes and unique molecular identifiers added in the process. RNA was extracted from every sample with Trizol reagent. Amplification of the libraries took two PCR steps, and the second step added a second sample barcode plus Illumina TruSeq adapters. Sequencing of the libraries was done on an Illumina NovaSeq, producing 2 x 150 bp paired-end reads. On the authors' methods: The reads were demultiplexed and collapsed into UMI-guided consensus sequences using migec v1.2.7. Using mixcr v2.1.11, UMI consensuses were aligned to TRA and TRB V and J templates and then assembled into clonotypes. Clonotypes were classified as expanded or contracted when called significant by both edgeR and NoisET, with noise models trained on biological replicates. For edgeR calls, the cutoffs were a false discovery rate-adjusted p below 0.01 and a log2 fold-change threshold of 1. PCA with hierarchical clustering of max-normalized trajectories of the 1000 most abundant clonotypes was used as exploratory dynamics analysis. Separately sequenced CD4+ and CD8+ repertoires were used to assign the CD4 or CD8 phenotype of responding clones. TCRdb's own reprocessing of the public reads used fastp at Q25 and MiXCR and kept productive beta chains. Rows are unified per CDR3 protein, each entry keeping the most common DNA and genes. V and J calls and clone size were set by TCRdb, not the authors. A total of about 290,000 distinct CDR3 sequences appear in this sample, 15% to 20% of them only once. The top ten constitute roughly a fifth of the sample.

Relative to germline, V is 6 bases shorter and J is 1 base shorter, with 13 bases between their ends. Including the terminal cysteine and phenylalanine, the CDR3 comprises 15 residues. The sequence is cut down to CDR3 DNA, 45 bases in frame from base 1. Study-wide findings and limitations: The detection of some responding clones in pre-infection memory suggests that pre-existing cross-reactive memory T cells joined the SARS-CoV-2 response. Only a couple of mild cases were covered in the study, and larger cohorts including severe cases with pre-infection samples were considered necessary. Clones contracting from day 15 to 85 had balanced CD4/CD8 phenotypes, while a second wave expanding from day 15 to 37 was biased towards CD4+. Contracting CD4+ clones were found mainly in CM and EM memory subsets, while CD8+ clones were enriched in EMRA. Whether the second-wave clones peaking on day 37 were SARS-CoV-2 specific was not confirmed.

PBMCs were isolated by Ficoll-Paque density gradient centrifugation. This clonotype has a handful of counts. What this receptor recognizes is not known. Base-call qualities are not available, and no considerably larger clone is one nucleotide away. Recombination joined TRBV12-3 or TRBV12-4 with TRBJ1-5, with TRBD1 tentatively as D gene (6 bases match). The specimen was PBMCs or a T cell subset sorted from them (not recorded which). The origin of this receptor is a young man who had mild COVID-19 (a few samples of this study predate the infection). The sample titles of this study are shuffled in the database, so cell type and time point are left out; the donor was told from shared clones. This receptor carries the CDR3 CASSTQGMSNQPQHF. The bases read TGTGCCAGCAGCACACAGGGAATGAGCAATCAGCCCCAGCATTTT.